This TCR beta chain emerged from a study of cytomegalovirus exposure and HLA in healthy donors. Both 60 Vbeta primers and 13 Jbeta primers went into the PCR. Method: immunoSEQ multiplex PCR; TCRdb's copy keeps in-frame clones and lacks some. The top ten clones hold approximately 4.5% of a sample with fewer than 200,000 clones, roughly 80% of them seen once. Unmatched junction bases numbered 15, after V lost 2 bases and J lost 5 bases. The CDR3 is 18 amino acids. CDR1 and CDR2 (germline): MNHEY, SMNVEV (reference sequence). The J gene is TRBJ1-5, the V gene TRBV27; TRBD1 agrees at 7 bases. The receptor comes from a man aged 25 to 45 in good health and CMV-seronegative. Sequenced: PBMCs. Here the CDR3 reads CASSLKTNRGGLHQPQHF. The CDR3 nucleotides are TGTGCCAGCAGTTTAAAAACCAACAGGGGCGGACTTCATCAGCCCCAGCATTTT.